Below are 20 T cell receptor beta chains sequenced from a single sample in a study of T cell responses to AZD1222 COVID-19 vaccine. Measured with immunoSEQ multiplex PCR; TCRdb has only the in-frame clones, and not every one. Counted here are roughly 70,000 clones, around 84% occurring once; the ten biggest clones make up roughly 22%. Sequenced here: peripheral blood, sampled on day 0 of AZD1222 vaccination. All receptors derive from an adult in good health.

The CDR3 coding sequence is TGTGCCAGTAGTATACACCAGCGGACCTACGAGCAGTACTTC. Amino acids: CASSIHQRTYEQYF. V usage is TRBV19 and J usage is TRBJ2-7; tentative D call: TRBD2 (5 bases). The CDR3 contains 14 residues. V lost 2 bases to trimming and J lost 2 bases, with 10 bases between them. Germline lookup yields CDR1 LNHDA and CDR2 SQIVND (reference sequence). The full variable domain, with the rest looked up from reference TRBV19 and TRBJ2-7, is DGGITQSPKYLFRKEGQNVTLSCEQNLNHDAMYWYRQDPGQGLRLIYYSQIVNDFQKGDIAEGYSVSREKKESFPLTVTSAQKNPTAFYLCASSIHQRTYEQYFGPGTRLTVT.

The chain joins TRBV5-1 to TRBJ1-2; 9 bases are a match to TRBD1. Germline assignment: CDR1 SGHRS and CDR2 YFSETQ. Trimming took 1 base from V and 8 from J; bases not matched to a gene: 9. The CDR3 extends over 15 amino acids. DNA of the CDR3: TGCGCCAGCAGCTTGACGGGACAGGGCGGGAGCGGCTACACCTTC. Its translation: CASSLTGQGGSGYTF.

The chain has TRBV6-5 and TRBJ2-7; 8 bases are shared with TRBD1. CDR1 and CDR2 (germline): MNHEY, SVGAGI. The trim removed 6 bases at V and 2 bases at J, leaving 9 bases unmatched. The CDR3 sequence is 15 residues long. In nucleotides, the CDR3 is TGTGCCAGCAGAATACAGACAGGGGCCCCCTACGAGCAGTACTTC. Translating gives CASRIQTGAPYEQYF.

V gene TRBV6-4 combines with J gene TRBJ1-5; possible D gene TRBD1, 5 bases. The CDR3 runs 15 residues. Germline assignment: CDR1 MRHNA and CDR2 SNTAGT. V lost 5 bases to trimming and J lost 4 bases, with 15 bases between them. CDR3 in amino acids: CASSPTGAANQPQHF. The CDR3 DNA reads as TGTGCCAGCAGTCCCACAGGAGCTGCGAATCAGCCCCAGCATTTT.

On this clone itself: This same CDR3 is encoded by further DNA sequences in the sample. The CDR3 sequence: CASSITGIYGYTF. CDR3 in DNA: TGTGCCAGCAGCATTACAGGGATCTATGGCTACACCTTC. The chain carries TRBV7-9 and TRBJ1-2; D might be TRBD1 (6 bases). CDR1 is SEHNR, CDR2 FQNEAQ, per germline (reference sequence). Trimming removed 5 bases from V and 4 bases from J, with 11 bases in between. The CDR3 consists of 13 residues.

V gene TRBV9 combines with J gene TRBJ1-3, with 7 bases that match TRBD1. CDR3 size: 16 residues. V was clipped by 0 bases and J by 2 bases; unmatched bases: 5. In germline, CDR1 is SGDLS, CDR2 YYNGEE. The CDR3 DNA reads TGTGCCAGCAGCGTAGCTGGAACAGGGGCTGGAAACACCATATATTTT. It yields the protein CASSVAGTGAGNTIYF. Based on the CDR3 plus reference TRBV9 and TRBJ1-3, the full variable domain is DSGVTQTPKHLITATGQRVTLRCSPRSGDLSVYWYQQSLDQGLQFLIQYYNGEERAKGNILERFSAQQFPDLHSELNLSSLELGDSALYFCASSVAGTGAGNTIYFGEGSWLTVV.

This clone has more than one count but fewer than ten. The V and J genes are TRBV7-9 and TRBJ2-2; D possibly corresponds to TRBD1 (5 bases). CDR1 and CDR2 (germline): SEHNR, FQNEAQ (reference sequence). The ends were cut back, 5 bases at V and 1 base at J, with 11 bases in the middle. CDR3 length: 15 residues. In DNA, the CDR3 is TGTGCCAGCAGCCCGTCCACAGGGAACACCGGGGAGCTGTTTTTT. Its translation: CASSPSTGNTGELFF.

V is TRBV2 and J is TRBJ1-5, with 12 bases that match TRBD1. Germline values: CDR1 SNHLY, CDR2 FYNNEI. Trimming took 5 bases from V and 2 from J; bases not matched to a gene: 10. The CDR3 totals 18 residues. The CDR3 region has the DNA TGTGCCAGCAGTCATGCGGGACAGGGGGCAATTGGCAATCAGCCCCAGCATTTT. Its translation: CASSHAGQGAIGNQPQHF.

This clone was counted a few times. V usage is TRBV7-2 and J usage is TRBJ1-5; a possible D gene is TRBD1 (5 bases). This CDR3 comprises 13 residues. The V and J ends lost 2 bases and 7 bases respectively, with 9 bases between them. The V gene's germline CDR1 is SGHTA and CDR2 FQGNSA. CDR3 in amino acids: CASSLKGSQPQHF. In DNA, the CDR3 is TGTGCCAGCAGCTTAAAGGGGAGCCAGCCCCAGCATTTT.

V and J are TRBV10-2 and TRBJ1-5, with no clear D. The V and J ends lost 8 bases and 4 bases respectively, with 18 bases between them. The V gene's germline CDR1 is WSHSY and CDR2 SAAADI. This CDR3 has 15 amino acids. The CDR3 protein is CASRASSNPNQPQHF. The DNA of the CDR3 is TGCGCCAGCCGAGCTTCGTCTAATCCAAATCAGCCCCAGCATTTT.

This clone was detected only a few times. The chain carries TRBV3-1 (or the pseudogene TRBV3-2) and TRBJ2-2; no reliable D call. The CDR3 contains 13 residues. The V and J ends lost 1 base and 5 bases respectively, with 5 bases between them. The germline gives CDR1 LGHDT, CDR2 YNNKEL (reference sequence). For the CDR3, the DNA is TGTGCCAGCAGCCAAGTGGGAACCGGGGAGCTGTTTTTT. Its protein product is CASSQVGTGELFF.

The V call is TRBV7-8, the J call TRBJ2-7; D may be TRBD2 (6 bases). Trimming removed 5 bases from V and 4 bases from J, with 21 bases in between. Germline lookup yields CDR1 SGHVS and CDR2 FQNEAQ. The CDR3 runs 16 residues. CDR3 sequence: CASSAGGARAEYEQYF. The DNA of the CDR3 is TGTGCCAGCAGCGCCGGGGGTGCCAGGGCGGAATACGAGCAGTACTTC.

V gene TRBV3-1 (or the pseudogene TRBV3-2) combines with J gene TRBJ1-2; no clear D gene. Trimming left V 2 bases short and J 10 bases short, with 8 bases between. Germline lookup yields CDR1 LGHDT and CDR2 YNNKEL (reference sequence). The CDR3 loop spans 11 amino acids. CDR3 bases: TGTGCCAGCAGCCAATTTGCCGACTACACCTTC. Its protein product is CASSQFADYTF.

This clone has a single count. V usage is TRBV6-5 and J usage is TRBJ1-4; D is unclear. CDR1 MNHEY and CDR2 SVGAGI come from the germline V gene. The CDR3 spans 14 residues. The V end was cut by 6 bases, the J end by 3 bases, with 11 bases between. The CDR3 DNA is TGTGCCAGCAGGGGTTCCCTGGCTAATGAAAAACTGTTTTTT. Its translation is CASRGSLANEKLFF.

The chain links TRBV12-3 or TRBV12-4 to TRBJ2-1; D is unresolved. V lost 2 bases to trimming and J lost 9 bases, with 11 bases between them. The CDR3 extends over 13 amino acids. CDR3 sequence (DNA): TGTGCCAGCAGTTTAAGGAAAGTCTTTGAGCAGTTCTTC. Translation: CASSLRKVFEQFF.

This sequence joins TRBV9 and TRBJ1-2; D may be TRBD1 (5 bases). The CDR3 covers 16 residues. The germline CDR1 and CDR2 sequences are SGDLS and YYNGEE. With 3 bases removed from V and 4 bases from J, the gap between germline ends came to 19 bases. CDR3 bases: TGTGCCAGCAGCGGCAACCAGGGACTGGTAGGCTATGGCTACACCTTC. Translated: CASSGNQGLVGYGYTF. The whole variable domain, remainder taken from reference TRBV9 and TRBJ1-2, is DSGVTQTPKHLITATGQRVTLRCSPRSGDLSVYWYQQSLDQGLQFLIQYYNGEERAKGNILERFSAQQFPDLHSELNLSSLELGDSALYFCASSGNQGLVGYGYTFGSGTRLTVV.

The rearrangement joins TRBV5-1 to TRBJ1-2, with D maybe TRBD1 (6 bases). Trimming pared 2 bases from V and 5 bases from J, leaving 13 bases between. CDR1 and CDR2 (germline): SGHRS, YFSETQ. The CDR3 runs 14 residues. This chain's CDR3 is CASSFSDSFYGYTF. The CDR3 coding sequence is TGCGCCAGCAGCTTTTCGGACAGTTTTTATGGCTACACCTTC.

CDR3 sequence: CASSPIGRGTEAFF. CDR3 coding DNA: TGTGCCAGCAGCCCCATCGGGAGGGGCACTGAAGCTTTCTTT. The chain is built from TRBV5-6 and TRBJ1-1; the D gene is possibly TRBD1 (5 bases). Per germline, CDR1 SGHDT and CDR2 YYEEEE. CDR3 size: 14 residues. Trimming removed 4 bases from V and 4 bases from J, with 14 bases in between.

The V call is TRBV18, the J call TRBJ2-1, with a possible D match to TRBD2 (5 bases). Between the trimmed V and J ends, which lost 2 bases and 6 bases, there was a span of 11 bases. The CDR3 has 14 amino acids. Germline CDR1 KGHSH, CDR2 LQKENI. Here the CDR3 reads CASSPSLAINEQFF. As DNA, the CDR3 is TGTGCCAGCTCACCATCTTTAGCGATCAATGAGCAGTTCTTC. Using reference TRBV18 and TRBJ2-1 for the parts outside the CDR3, the full variable domain is NAGVMQNPRHLVRRRGQEARLRCSPMKGHSHVYWYRQLPEEGLKFMVYLQKENIIDESGMPKERFSAEFPKEGPSILRIQQVVRGDSAAYFCASSPSLAINEQFFGPGTRLTVL.

The rearrangement links TRBV11-3 to TRBJ2-5, with TRBD2 matching 9 bases. CDR1 and CDR2 (germline): SGHNT, YENEEA. The CDR3 runs to 13 residues. V lost 6 bases and J lost 5; bases outside the gene matches: 4. The CDR3 spells CASRRGGGETQYF. Written as DNA, the CDR3 is TGTGCCAGCAGGCGGGGGGGCGGTGAGACCCAGTACTTC.